The source of this T cell receptor (beta chain) is a study of T cell clusters in autoimmune cytopenias. Study-wide findings and caveats: TRB repertoire shifts in secondary cytopenia and chronic lymphocytic leukemia mostly reflected lymphoma, not autoimmunity. The cluster-lack signature was not seen for secondary cytopenia versus chronic lymphocytic leukemia.

This clonotype is medium-sized by frequency. Its antigen remains unidentified. Some 40,000 genome equivalents of blood DNA were amplified for TRB. Multiplex touch-down PCR amplified TRB using TRB-A and TRB-B pools in one tube. TCRdb re-called the multiplex PCR reads and catalogs CDR3 proteins one per entry, DNA excluded. The sample has 4,500 or so distinct CDR3 sequences. The germline V gene encodes CDR1 SGHVS and CDR2 FNYEAQ. The CDR3 has 14 residues. These same data were also listed under a study on T cell repertoires in aging, cancer and after chemotherapy. That work states: Untreated cancer patients had significantly lower blood TCR diversity than age-matched healthy donors.

The sample consisted of peripheral blood. The rearrangement joins TRBV7-6 to TRBJ2-1; TCRdb indicates TRBD1, and absent DNA this call remains unverified. The receptor's source is a human donor in good health. The CDR3 protein is CASSLSGTGNEQFF.